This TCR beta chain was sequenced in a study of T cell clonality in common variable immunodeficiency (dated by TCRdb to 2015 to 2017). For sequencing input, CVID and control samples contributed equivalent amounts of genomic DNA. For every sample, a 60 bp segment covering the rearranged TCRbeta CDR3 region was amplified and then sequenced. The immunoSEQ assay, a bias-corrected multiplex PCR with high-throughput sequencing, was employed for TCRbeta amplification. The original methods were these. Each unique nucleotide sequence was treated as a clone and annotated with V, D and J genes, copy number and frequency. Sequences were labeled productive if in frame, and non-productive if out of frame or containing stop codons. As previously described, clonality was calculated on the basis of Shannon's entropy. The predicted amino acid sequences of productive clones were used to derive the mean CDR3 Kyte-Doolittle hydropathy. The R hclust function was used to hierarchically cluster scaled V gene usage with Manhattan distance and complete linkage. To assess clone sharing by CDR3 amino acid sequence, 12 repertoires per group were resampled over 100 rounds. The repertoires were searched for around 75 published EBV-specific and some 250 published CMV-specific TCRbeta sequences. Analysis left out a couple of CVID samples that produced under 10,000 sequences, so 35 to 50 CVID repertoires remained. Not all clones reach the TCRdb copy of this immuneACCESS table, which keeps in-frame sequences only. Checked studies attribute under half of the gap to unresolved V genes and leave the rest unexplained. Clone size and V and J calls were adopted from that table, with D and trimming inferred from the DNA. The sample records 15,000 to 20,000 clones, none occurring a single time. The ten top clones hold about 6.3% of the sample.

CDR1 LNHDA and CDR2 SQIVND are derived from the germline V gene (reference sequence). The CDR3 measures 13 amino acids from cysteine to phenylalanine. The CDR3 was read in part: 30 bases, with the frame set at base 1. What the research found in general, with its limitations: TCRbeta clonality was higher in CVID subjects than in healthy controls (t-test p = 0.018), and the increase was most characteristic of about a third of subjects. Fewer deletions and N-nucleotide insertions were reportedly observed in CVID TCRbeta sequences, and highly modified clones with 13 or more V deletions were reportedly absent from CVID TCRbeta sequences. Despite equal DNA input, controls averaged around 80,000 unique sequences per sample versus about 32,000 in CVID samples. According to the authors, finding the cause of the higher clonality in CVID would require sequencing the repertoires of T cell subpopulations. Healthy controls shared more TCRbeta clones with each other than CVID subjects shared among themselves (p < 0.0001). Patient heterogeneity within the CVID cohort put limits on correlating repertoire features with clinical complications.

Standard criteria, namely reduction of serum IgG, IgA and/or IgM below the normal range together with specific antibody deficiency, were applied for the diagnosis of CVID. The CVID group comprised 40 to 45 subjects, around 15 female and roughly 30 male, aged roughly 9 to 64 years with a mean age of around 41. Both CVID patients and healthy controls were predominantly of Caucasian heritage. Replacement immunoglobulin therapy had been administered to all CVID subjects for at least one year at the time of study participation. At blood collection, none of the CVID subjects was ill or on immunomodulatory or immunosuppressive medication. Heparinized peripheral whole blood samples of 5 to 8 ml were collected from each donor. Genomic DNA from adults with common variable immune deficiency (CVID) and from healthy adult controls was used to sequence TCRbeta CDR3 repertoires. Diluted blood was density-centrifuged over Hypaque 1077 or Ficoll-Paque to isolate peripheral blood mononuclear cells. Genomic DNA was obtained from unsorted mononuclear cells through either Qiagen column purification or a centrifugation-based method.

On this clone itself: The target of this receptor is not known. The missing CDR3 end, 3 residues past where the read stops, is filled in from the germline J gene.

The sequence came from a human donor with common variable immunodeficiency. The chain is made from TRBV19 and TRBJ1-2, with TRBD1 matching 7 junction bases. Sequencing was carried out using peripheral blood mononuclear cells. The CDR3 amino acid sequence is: CASTNDRVGGYTF. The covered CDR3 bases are TGTGCCAGTACTAACGACAGGGTCGGAGGC.